This TCR beta chain was profiled in a study of technical replicates of blood from a handful of donors. Using immunoSEQ multiplex PCR, the repertoire was profiled, and TCRdb retains in-frame clones only, with some absent. The sample shows more than 65,000 clones, 95% to 98% of them seen only once. The CDR3 is 16 residues long. Trimming removed 1 base from V and 7 bases from J; junction bases left unmatched: 12. The germline gives CDR1 MNHEY, CDR2 SMNVEV (reference sequence). This chain connects TRBV27 to TRBJ2-7; TRBD2 agrees at 8 bases. The receptor was derived from a human donor in good health. Sequencing used T cells isolated from PBMCs. CDR3 region: CASSLYGRAHTGEQYF. The CDR3 region has the DNA TGTGCCAGCAGTTTATACGGGAGGGCCCACACCGGGGAGCAGTACTTC.